This T cell receptor (beta chain) was recovered during a study of CD8 T cells in ankylosing spondylitis (dated by TCRdb to 2016 to 2017). Study-level background: The study profiled T cell receptor beta repertoires in healthy donors and ankylosing spondylitis patients to find disease-linked TCR variants. The full study cohort comprised approximately 23 ankylosing spondylitis patients and 85 to 120 healthy donors. Peripheral blood was sampled, and synovial fluid was additionally collected from ankylosing spondylitis patients. The study at large found these results: The disease-linked clones showed a CD8+ phenotype and occurred at relatively low frequencies in peripheral blood. Some motif variants were previously reported in synovial fluid and blood of reactive arthritis patients, suggesting common disease-initiation mechanisms. Blood from ankylosing spondylitis patients appeared to be characterized by a TCR beta motif made up of under 10 highly homologous amino acid variants. The disease-linked clones were reported as significantly enriched in matched synovial fluid samples from ankylosing spondylitis patients.

From the cysteine through the phenylalanine, the CDR3 covers 12 amino acids. CDR3 DNA only is kept here, 36 bases in frame from base 1. The CDR1 and CDR2 encoded by the germline V gene are SNHLY and FYNNEI. Cut back by 6 bases and 6 bases, the V and J ends lie 9 bases apart. The table lists this clonotype with many counts. Its cognate antigen has yet to be identified. No quality values exist for individual bases; no much larger clone is one base distant. These reads were obtained on an Illumina HiSeq 2500. TCR beta libraries were prepared by quantitative 5'-RACE with molecular barcodes. Under the source paper's analysis protocol: A new computational method based on a probabilistic model of VDJ rearrangement was used to identify disease-linked TCR variants. Through fastp at Q25 and MiXCR, TCRdb rebuilt clones from the public reads, retaining in-frame beta chains. Each entry is one CDR3 protein sequence, shown with its most common DNA and genes. Clone size and V and J calls follow TCRdb, not the original study. In this sample the table shows 150,000 to 200,000 distinct CDR3 sequences, approximately 10% of which occur a single time. The ten top clones hold about 27% of the sample.

Here the chain combines TRBV2 and TRBJ2-1; a confident D gene designation cannot be given. This clonotype was obtained from a male donor with ankylosing spondylitis or in good health (not recorded which). Sequencing was performed on blood, either unsorted or a sorted T cell fraction (not recorded which). Here the CDR3 is given as CASRVLFNEQFF. DNA sequence: TGTGCCAGCAGGGTGCTGTTCAATGAGCAGTTCTTC.